The source of this T cell receptor beta chain is a study of T cells in Graves' hyperthyroidism and ophthalmopathy (dated 2019 in TCRdb). Regarding the complete study: Peripheral blood was collected at initial diagnosis, before any treatment. The roughly 100 discovery patients were randomly divided into training and test sets at a 7:3 ratio. In addition, the study compared T-cell repertoires in thyroid tissue and in blood from a handful of Graves' hyperthyroidism patients. Prospective prediction of ophthalmopathy was tested in an independent validation cohort of 18 to 20 hyperthyroidism patients and approximately 17 patients who later progressed to ophthalmopathy. After blood sampling, hyperthyroidism patients were treated with methimazole at a starting dose of 30 mg daily, and ophthalmopathy patients were treated with high-dose intravenous methylprednisolone. To identify TCR V-J signatures that set the groups apart, the researchers used a discovery cohort of 100 patients, made up of 43 with Graves' ophthalmopathy and some 55 with stable Graves' hyperthyroidism. TCR Vbeta CDR3 sequencing of 120 to 150 peripheral blood samples (about 45 ophthalmopathy, approximately 80 hyperthyroidism and approximately 17 progressor patients) is reported in the paper.

Worth noting for this clonotype: The specificity of this receptor is unknown. No base quality information exists; no much larger clone differs at one position.

In the ophthalmopathy patients, disease was moderately to severely active, with a Clinical Activity Score of 3 or more, a NOSPECS grade of 4 or more, and a duration of less than 3 months. Patients with uncontrolled infections, other autoimmune diseases, pregnancy or lactation were excluded. Diagnoses relied on clinical symptoms, serum thyroxine and TRAb, thyroid ultrasound and orbital computed tomography. Ficoll-Paque density gradient centrifugation was used to isolate PBMCs from approximately 10 ml of fresh peripheral blood. Trizol reagent was used to extract total RNA, and RNA quality was then checked on an Agilent 2100 Bioanalyzer. The paper as a whole reports these results and caveats: During validation, the model predicted progression to ophthalmopathy a median of approximately 7 months ahead of onset, with just under 71% sensitivity and 72.22% specificity. Sample size was not statistically predetermined, and blinding of investigators to group allocation was not performed. Most expanded thyroid clonotypes (frequency above 0.001) were also detected in blood, suggesting blood repertoires may reflect thyroid immune responses. Ophthalmopathy was separated from stable hyperthyroidism by a 13 V-J signature model, with over 85% sensitivity and about 84% specificity obtained in cross-validation and 80%/75% obtained in testing.

The TCR beta CDR3 regions were amplified from RNA transcripts. The TCR CDR3 was subjected to a first round of RT-PCR using the HTBI primer set and the Qiagen OneStep RT-PCR kit. A second multiplex PCR round built the libraries, followed by size selection and purification. Libraries were sequenced paired-end with 100 bp reads on an Illumina HiSeq2000. Per the source publication's procedure: SOAPnuke was used to process the raw data, throwing out any read that contained adapters or uncalled bases, had a mean Phred below 15, or lacked an exact constant-primer or identifier match. COPE v1.2.5 was used to merge high-quality paired reads, and clonotypes were defined as unique nucleotide sequences. MiTCR v1.1 was used to align clonotypes to the IMGT TRBV, TRBD and TRBJ reference segments. Analysis was restricted to V-J combinations with a frequency above 0.0001, which covered approximately 99% of repertoires. The TCS score was defined as the ratio of F50 (clonal expansion) to E x V (chaos), calculated using BLOSUM62-based TCRdist between CDR3 peptides within each V-J. Welch's t-statistics and random forest reduced around 550 V-J features to 13, which were used in a naive Bayes classifier (R e1071). The public sequencing data were trimmed at Q25 with fastp and processed into clonotypes with MiXCR by TCRdb, which kept only in-frame beta chains. CDR3 protein sequences are deduplicated, and each keeps its most common genes and DNA. V and J calls and clone size were set by TCRdb, not the authors. In all, the sample holds around 360,000 distinct CDR3 sequences, and approximately 16% of those were seen once. The ten largest clones add up to roughly a fifth of the sample.

The germline V gene (reference sequence) yields LNHNV for CDR1 and YYDKDF for CDR2. The germline V end is reduced by 5 bases and the J end by 4 bases; junction bases left unmatched: 7. The CDR3 runs 15 residues from the cysteine to the phenylalanine. Of the read, only the CDR3 DNA is kept; its 45 bases are in frame from base 1. The TCR was taken from a woman aged 55-70 years with Graves' ophthalmopathy. Sequencing was performed on blood. The chain is made from TRBV15 and TRBJ2-2, with 7 bases matching TRBD2. The CDR3 region: CATSRGVSGTGELFF. The DNA is as follows: TGTGCCACCAGCCGGGGGGTCAGTGGCACCGGGGAGCTGTTTTTT.